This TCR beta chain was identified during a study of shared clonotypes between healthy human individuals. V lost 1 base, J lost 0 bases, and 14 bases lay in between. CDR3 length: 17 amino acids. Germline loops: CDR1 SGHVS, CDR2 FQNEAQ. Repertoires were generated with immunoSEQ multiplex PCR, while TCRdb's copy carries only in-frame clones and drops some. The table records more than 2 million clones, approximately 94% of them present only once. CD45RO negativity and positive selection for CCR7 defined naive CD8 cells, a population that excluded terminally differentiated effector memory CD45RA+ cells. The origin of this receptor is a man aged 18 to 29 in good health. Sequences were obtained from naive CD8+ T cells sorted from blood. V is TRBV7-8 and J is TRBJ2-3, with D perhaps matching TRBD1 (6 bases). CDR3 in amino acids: CASSLENRDVSTDTQYF. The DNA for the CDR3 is TGTGCCAGCAGCTTAGAGAACAGGGACGTTAGCACAGATACGCAGTATTTT.